The T cell receptor beta chain described here comes from a study of blood T cell repertoires in COVID-19. This CDR3 has 16 amino acids. V gave up 6 bases and J gave up 6 bases; unmatched junction bases: 12. Germline V CDR1 and CDR2: LNHDA, SQIVND (reference sequence). Using immunoSEQ multiplex PCR, the repertoire was profiled, and TCRdb retains in-frame clones only, with some absent. The sample lists roughly 240,000 clones; 86% were seen once. This sequence originates from a woman aged 80 or older with COVID-19, enrolled during active disease. Material for sequencing was peripheral blood. The V gene is TRBV19, the J gene TRBJ1-5, with 9 bases aligning to TRBD1. CDR3 DNA sequence: TGTGCCAGTAGCCCCGAGGACAGGGGAAGAGGTCAGCCCCAGCATTTT. The encoded protein is CASSPEDRGRGQPQHF.